The TCR beta chain under discussion was sequenced for a study of shared clonotypes between healthy human individuals. Trimming removed 7 bases at V and 0 bases at J, with 9 bases between. Per germline, CDR1 MNHNY and CDR2 SVGAGI (reference sequence). This CDR3 is built from 13 residues. Sorted-subset replicate PCRs used approximately 190 ng of genomic DNA. This amount corresponded to about 30,000 T cell genomes. Repertoires were generated with immunoSEQ multiplex PCR, while TCRdb's copy carries only in-frame clones and drops some. The sample gives about 1,900,000 clones, approximately 94% of which show up once; more than 0.9% is in the top ten. Naive CD8 cells were CD45RO-negative, positively selected for CCR7, excluding terminally differentiated effector memory CD45RA+ cells.

The sequence was collected from a man between 18 and 35 years old in good health. The V and J genes are TRBV6-6 and TRBJ1-1; D possibly corresponds to TRBD1 (5 bases). The material sequenced was naive CD8+ T cells sorted from blood. The CDR3 sequence: CASMGTVNTEAFF. DNA of the CDR3: TGTGCCAGCATGGGGACGGTGAACACTGAAGCTTTCTTT.